This TCR beta chain was obtained from a study of blood T cell repertoires in COVID-19. Overall study: Samples came from the United States, Italy and Spain, spanning acute and convalescent COVID-19.

As processed by the authors: By means of reference gene primer amplification, nucleated cell counts were estimated. Using immunoSEQ multiplex PCR, the repertoire was profiled, and TCRdb retains in-frame clones only, with some absent. The V and J calls and clone size were taken over from that table, and D and trimming were inferred from the DNA. Of 290,000 or so clones detected, roughly nine tenths appear once; the ten largest clones hold approximately 2.1%. Those enrolled in Seattle joined during active infection and were followed longitudinally afterward. Germline V CDR1 and CDR2: SGHTA, FQGNSA. The CDR3 is 14 residues long. V lost 2 bases to trimming and J lost 6 bases, with 11 bases between them.

The chain carries TRBV7-2 and TRBJ1-3; D is possibly TRBD1 (6 bases). This clonotype was sampled from a woman aged 30 to 39 with COVID-19, enrolled during active disease. Sequenced sample: peripheral blood. This CDR3 is CASSLTGSENTIYF. The DNA for the CDR3 is TGTGCCAGCAGCTTAACAGGGAGCGAAAACACCATATATTTT.